The 3 T cell receptor beta chains presented below share a single source sample, sequenced in a study of blood T cell repertoires in COVID-19. TCRdb's table, derived via immunoSEQ multiplex PCR, lists solely in-frame clones and lacks some. The sample records roughly 500,000 clones, 85% to 90% being singletons. Input material: PBMCs or T cells enriched from blood (not recorded which). The receptors originated from a woman between 35 and 50 years old who had recovered from COVID-19.

The chain recombines TRBV10-3 with TRBJ2-1, with D perhaps TRBD1 (5 bases). V was shortened by 6 bases and J by 0 bases, with 12 bases between the two germline ends. Germline CDR1 is ENHRY and CDR2 is SYGVKD. The CDR3 runs 15 residues. CDR3 residues: CAIRRQNLSYNEQFF. In DNA form, the CDR3 reads TGTGCCATCAGGCGACAGAACCTCTCCTACAATGAGCAGTTCTTC.

CDR3 residues: CASSMALAGGYTF. CDR3 DNA: TGTGCCAGTAGTATGGCCCTTGCGGGAGGCTACACCTTC. The gene calls are TRBV19 and TRBJ1-2; no definite D call. CDR3 length equals 13 residues. V gave up 3 bases and J gave up 8 bases, with 13 bases separating them. The germline V gene has CDR1 LNHDA and CDR2 SQIVND (reference sequence).

Written as DNA, the CDR3 is TGTGCCACCAGCAGAGTAAATATTCGGAGCCAAGAGACCCAGTACTTC. As protein: CATSRVNIRSQETQYF. The genes are TRBV15 and TRBJ2-5; D call uncertain. The CDR3 has 16 residues. In germline, CDR1 is LNHNV, CDR2 YYDKDF (reference sequence). Trimming removed 1 base from V and 1 base from J, with 13 bases in between.